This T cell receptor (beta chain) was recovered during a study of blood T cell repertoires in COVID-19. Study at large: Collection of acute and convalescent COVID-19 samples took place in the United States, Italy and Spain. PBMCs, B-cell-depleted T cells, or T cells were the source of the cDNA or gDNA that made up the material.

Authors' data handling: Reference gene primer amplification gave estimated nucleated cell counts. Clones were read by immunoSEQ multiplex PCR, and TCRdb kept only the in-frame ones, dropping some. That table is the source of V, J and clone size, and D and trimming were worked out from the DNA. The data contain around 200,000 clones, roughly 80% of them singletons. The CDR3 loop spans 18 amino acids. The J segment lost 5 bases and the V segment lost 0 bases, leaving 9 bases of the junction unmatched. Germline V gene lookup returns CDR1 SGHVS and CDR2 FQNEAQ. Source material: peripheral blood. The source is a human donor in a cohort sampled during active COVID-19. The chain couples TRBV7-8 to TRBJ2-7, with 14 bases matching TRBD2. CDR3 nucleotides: TGTGCCAGCAGCTTAGCGTATGGGGGACTAGCGGGAGTTCACGAGCAGTACTTC. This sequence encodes CASSLAYGGLAGVHEQYF.